This T cell receptor beta chain comes out of a study of persistence of HIV-infected CD4 T cells. At the level of the study: Suppressive ART had lasted a median of about 8 years. Blood samples, up to about 200 mL, came from multiple time points, except a couple of leukapheresis donors sampled once.

This clone was seen more than once but under ten times. Antigen specificity is unknown. V was pared by 6 bases and J by 3 bases, with 11 bases of the junction left unmatched. The germline CDR1 and CDR2 sequences are MNHEY and SMNVEV (reference sequence). The length of the CDR3 is 15 residues. The libraries were made with immunoSEQ version 4 in survey mode. Profiling relied on immunoSEQ multiplex PCR, and the TCRdb table lists in-frame clones only, not all of them. Here the sample spans 45,000 to 55,000 clones, about 80% being singletons. Cells were stimulated with CMV-infected fibroblast lysates at approximately 10 ug/mL. Sorted nonresponding memory CD4+ T cells were CD40L-negative, CD69-negative, CD45RO-high. Donors had undetectable plasma HIV-1 RNA, under 50 copies/mL, for 4+ years. Donors had CD4+ T cell counts above 400 cells/uL and were CMV-seropositive.

The sequencing used CD4+ T cells sorted from PBMCs after approximately 19-hour stimulation, collected from a patient who received antiretroviral therapy. This TCR was sampled from an adult man with HIV who was CMV-seropositive. The V gene is TRBV27, the J gene TRBJ2-7; TRBD1 agrees at 7 bases. The CDR3 protein is CASRNRDREVYEQYF. CDR3 bases: TGTGCCAGCAGGAACCGGGACAGAGAAGTCTACGAGCAGTACTTC.